A single sample gave rise to the 8 T cell receptor beta chains below, sequenced in a study of T cells in Graves' hyperthyroidism and ophthalmopathy. RNA transcripts yielded amplified TCR beta CDR3 regions. The study used the HTBI primer set for a first-round RT-PCR of the TCR CDR3. TCRdb reanalysed the multiplex PCR reads using MiXCR and keeps one entry per CDR3 protein. The table has about 520,000 distinct CDR3 sequences, roughly a quarter seen once; the top ten hold around 11%. What was sequenced was blood. These receptors originate from a woman aged 30 to 39 with Graves' ophthalmopathy.

The V gene is TRBV19, the J gene TRBJ2-7; 9 bases are a match to TRBD1. Germline CDR1 and CDR2: LNHDA and SQIVND (reference sequence). V lost 3 bases to trimming and J lost 3 bases; unmatched junction nucleotides: 3. CDR3 length: 14 amino acids. The DNA for the CDR3 is TGTGCCAGTAGTATGGGACAGGGTGACTACGAGCAGTACTTC. Translated: CASSMGQGDYEQYF.

This clonotype has ten or more counts. CDR3 region: CSASIGTITFGGYTF. As DNA, the CDR3 is TGCAGTGCTAGTATCGGGACTATAACTTTTGGTGGCTACACCTTC. The V call is TRBV20-1, the J call TRBJ1-2, with TRBD1 as a possible D gene (5 bases). The V gene's germline CDR1 is DFQATT and CDR2 SNEGSKA (reference sequence). This CDR3 region has 15 residues. The V and J ends lost 3 bases and 7 bases respectively, with 21 bases between them.

This rearrangement joins TRBV19 to TRBJ2-6; D gene unclear. This CDR3 region has 16 residues. V was trimmed by 4 bases and J by 0 bases, leaving 10 bases between them. The germline gives CDR1 LNHDA, CDR2 SQIVND (reference sequence). CDR3 sequence reads: CASSKRRFSGANVLTF. In DNA, the CDR3 is TGTGCCAGTAGTAAAAGGCGTTTCTCTGGGGCCAACGTCCTGACTTTC. The variable domain in full, completed from reference TRBV19 and TRBJ2-6, reads DGGITQSPKYLFRKEGQNVTLSCEQNLNHDAMYWYRQDPGQGLRLIYYSQIVNDFQKGDIAEGYSVSREKKESFPLTVTSAQKNPTAFYLCASSKRRFSGANVLTFGAGSRLTVL.

This clonotype was recorded many times. J is TRBJ1-2 and V is TRBV2; D uncertain. V lost 7 bases and J lost 2, with 14 bases in between. Germline-derived CDR1 and CDR2 are SNHLY and FYNNEI. There are 14 residues in the CDR3. CDR3 residues: CASTIEEQNYGYTF. Here the CDR3 DNA reads TGTGCCAGCACAATCGAGGAGCAGAACTATGGCTACACCTTC.

This clonotype has ten or more counts. This chain uses TRBV6-5 with TRBJ1-2; 7 nucleotides line up with TRBD1. The CDR3 sequence is 13 residues long. Germline lookup yields CDR1 MNHEY and CDR2 SVGAGI. J lost 8 bases, V lost 8 bases, and 11 bases had no gene match. As DNA, the CDR3 is TGTGCCAGCCAGGGGGTCCGCGGGGGAGGCTACACCTTC. This gives the protein CASQGVRGGGYTF.

The chain has TRBV6-2 or TRBV6-3 and TRBJ2-7; D is perhaps TRBD1 (5 bases). The CDR3 runs 14 residues. With 5 bases removed from V and 0 bases from J, the gap between germline ends came to 11 bases. Per germline, CDR1 MNHEY and CDR2 SVGEGT. The CDR3 spells CASSLRQYSYEQYF. The CDR3 region has the DNA TGTGCCAGCAGTCTGCGACAGTACTCCTACGAGCAGTACTTC.

Details on this clonotype: One end of the junction does not line up with germline, which may come from a read error. This sequence joins TRBV2 and TRBJ2-4; D is possibly TRBD2 (5 bases). Germline V gene sequence: CDR1 SNHLY, CDR2 FYNNEI. This CDR3 has 17 amino acids. This chain's CDR3 is CASSEHRESLAKNIKYF. For the CDR3, the DNA is TGTGCCAGCAGTGAACATCGGGAAAGTCTAGCCAAAAACATTAAGTACTTC.

This clonotype showed up many times. The V call is TRBV28, the J call TRBJ2-5, with 9 bases that match TRBD1. In germline, CDR1 is MDHEN, CDR2 SYDVKM. The CDR3 extends over 14 amino acids. V gave up 6 bases and J gave up 2 bases; unmatched junction bases: 4. CDR3 region: CASRRDRAQETQYF. The CDR3 region has the DNA TGTGCCAGCAGGAGGGACAGGGCACAAGAGACCCAGTACTTC.